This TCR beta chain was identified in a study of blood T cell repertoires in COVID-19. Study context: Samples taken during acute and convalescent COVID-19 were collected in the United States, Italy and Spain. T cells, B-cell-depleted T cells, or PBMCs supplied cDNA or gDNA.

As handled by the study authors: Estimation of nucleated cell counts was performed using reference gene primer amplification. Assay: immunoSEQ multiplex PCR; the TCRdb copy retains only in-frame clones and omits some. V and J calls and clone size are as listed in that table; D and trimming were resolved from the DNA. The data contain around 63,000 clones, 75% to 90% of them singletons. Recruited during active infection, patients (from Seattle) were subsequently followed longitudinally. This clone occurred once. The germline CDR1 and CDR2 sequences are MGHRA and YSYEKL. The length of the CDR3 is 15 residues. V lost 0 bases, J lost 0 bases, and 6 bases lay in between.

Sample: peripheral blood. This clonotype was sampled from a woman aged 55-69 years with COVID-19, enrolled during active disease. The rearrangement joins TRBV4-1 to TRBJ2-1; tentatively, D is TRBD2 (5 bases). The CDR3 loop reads CASSQEAVSYNEQFF. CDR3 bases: TGCGCCAGCAGCCAAGAAGCGGTCTCCTACAATGAGCAGTTCTTC.